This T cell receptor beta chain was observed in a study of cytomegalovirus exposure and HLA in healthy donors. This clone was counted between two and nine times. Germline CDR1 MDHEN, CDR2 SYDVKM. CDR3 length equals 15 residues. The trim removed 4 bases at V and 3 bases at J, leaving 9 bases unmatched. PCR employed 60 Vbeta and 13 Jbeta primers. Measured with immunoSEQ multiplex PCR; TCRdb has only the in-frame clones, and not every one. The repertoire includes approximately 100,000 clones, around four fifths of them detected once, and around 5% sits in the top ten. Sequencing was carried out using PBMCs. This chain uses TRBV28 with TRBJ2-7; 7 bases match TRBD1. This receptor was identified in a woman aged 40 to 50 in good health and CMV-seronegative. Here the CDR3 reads CASSSPGQSNYEQYF. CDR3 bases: TGTGCCAGCAGTTCTCCGGGACAGTCGAACTACGAGCAGTACTTC. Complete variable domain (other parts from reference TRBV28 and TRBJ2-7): DVKVTQSSRYLVKRTGEKVFLECVQDMDHENMFWYRQDPGLGLRLIYFSYDVKMKEKGDIPEGYSVSREKKERFSLILESASTNQTSMYLCASSSPGQSNYEQYFGPGTRLTVT.